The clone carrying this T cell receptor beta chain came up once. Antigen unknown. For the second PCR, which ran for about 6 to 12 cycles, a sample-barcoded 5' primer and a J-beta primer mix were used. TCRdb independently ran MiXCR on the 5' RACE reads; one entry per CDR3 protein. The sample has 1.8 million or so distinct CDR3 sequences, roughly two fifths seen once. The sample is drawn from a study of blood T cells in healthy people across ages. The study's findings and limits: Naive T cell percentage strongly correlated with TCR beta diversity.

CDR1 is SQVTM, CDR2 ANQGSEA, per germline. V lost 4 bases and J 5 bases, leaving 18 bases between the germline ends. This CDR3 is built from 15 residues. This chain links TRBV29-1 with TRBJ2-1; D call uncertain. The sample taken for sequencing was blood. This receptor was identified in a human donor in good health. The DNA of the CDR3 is TGCAGCGTTGTTCGTCCCCCGGCGACCAACAATGAGCAGTTCTTC. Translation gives CSVVRPPATNNEQFF.